This T cell receptor (beta chain) was identified during a study of shared clonotypes between healthy human individuals. Study information: Ranging from 18 to 49 in age, donors were a couple of women and a few men.

With regard to this clone: The antigen remains undetermined. Distinct nucleotide sequences in the sample also encode this CDR3.

Germline V gives CDR1 MGHRA, CDR2 YSYEKL. CDR3 length: 13 residues. Trimming cost V 0 bases and J 1 base, with 4 bases left between them. CD45RO negativity and positive selection for CCR7 defined naive CD8 cells, a population that excluded terminally differentiated effector memory CD45RA+ cells. General study findings and limits: The low donor count limited represented genetic and exposure-history diversity.

It was across several immunoSEQ plates that each subset's genomic DNA was evenly split. Clones were read by immunoSEQ multiplex PCR, and TCRdb kept only the in-frame ones, dropping some. The data contain 1.5 million to 2.5 million clones, about 95% of them seen just once; the ten biggest clones take up less than 1.5%. The J gene is TRBJ2-7, the V gene TRBV4-1; D call uncertain. The sample comprised naive CD8+ T cells sorted from blood. The clonotype was recovered from a young man in good health. The CDR3 DNA reads TGCGCCAGCAGCCAAGACAGGTCCTACGAGCAGTACTTC. Translating it yields CASSQDRSYEQYF.